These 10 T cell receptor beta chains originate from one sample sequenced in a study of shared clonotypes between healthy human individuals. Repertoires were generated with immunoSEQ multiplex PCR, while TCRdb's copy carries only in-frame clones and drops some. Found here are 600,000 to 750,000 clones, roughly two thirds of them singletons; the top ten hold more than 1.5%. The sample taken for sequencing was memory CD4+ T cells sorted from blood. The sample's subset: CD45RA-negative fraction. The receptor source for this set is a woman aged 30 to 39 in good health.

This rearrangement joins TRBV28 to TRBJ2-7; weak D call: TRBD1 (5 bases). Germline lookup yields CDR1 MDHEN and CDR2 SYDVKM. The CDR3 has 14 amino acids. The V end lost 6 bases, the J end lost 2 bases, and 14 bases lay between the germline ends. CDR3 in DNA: TGTGCCAGCAGGACAGCCGACCCTCCCTACGAGCAGTACTTC. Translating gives CASRTADPPYEQYF.

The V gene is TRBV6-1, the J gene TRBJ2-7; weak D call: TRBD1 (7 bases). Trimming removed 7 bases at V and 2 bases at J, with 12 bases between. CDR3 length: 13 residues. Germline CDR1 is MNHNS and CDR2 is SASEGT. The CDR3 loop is CASIDREAYEQYF. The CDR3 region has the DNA TGTGCCAGCATAGACAGGGAGGCCTACGAGCAGTACTTC.

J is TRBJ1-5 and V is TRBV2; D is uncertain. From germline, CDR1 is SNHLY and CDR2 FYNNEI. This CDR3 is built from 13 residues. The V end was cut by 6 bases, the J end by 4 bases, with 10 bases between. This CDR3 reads CASRPKVNQPQHF. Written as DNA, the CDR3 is TGTGCCAGCAGGCCTAAGGTGAATCAGCCCCAGCATTTT.

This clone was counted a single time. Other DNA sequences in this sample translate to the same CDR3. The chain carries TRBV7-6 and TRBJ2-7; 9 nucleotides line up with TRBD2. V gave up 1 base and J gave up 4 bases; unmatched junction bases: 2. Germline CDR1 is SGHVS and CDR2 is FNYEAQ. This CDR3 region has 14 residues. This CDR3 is CASSLGSGGYEQYF. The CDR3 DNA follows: TGTGCCAGCAGCTTAGGTAGCGGGGGATACGAGCAGTACTTC. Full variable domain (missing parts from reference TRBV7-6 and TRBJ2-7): GAGVSQSPRYKVTKRGQDVALRCDPISGHVSLYWYRQALGQGPEFLTYFNYEAQQDKSGLPNDRFSAERPEGSISTLTIQRTEQRDSAMYRCASSLGSGGYEQYFGPGTRLTVT.

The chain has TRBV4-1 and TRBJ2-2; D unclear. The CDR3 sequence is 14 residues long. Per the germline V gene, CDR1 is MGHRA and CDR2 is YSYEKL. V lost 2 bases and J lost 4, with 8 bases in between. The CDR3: CASSQLIITGELFF. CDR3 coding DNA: TGCGCCAGCAGCCAACTGATTATCACCGGGGAGCTGTTTTTT.

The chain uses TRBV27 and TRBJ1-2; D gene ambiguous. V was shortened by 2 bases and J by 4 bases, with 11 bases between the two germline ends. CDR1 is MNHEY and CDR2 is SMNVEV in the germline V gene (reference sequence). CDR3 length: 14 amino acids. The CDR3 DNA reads TGTGCCAGCAGTTTACGTCAGGAAAGCTATGGCTACACCTTC. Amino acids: CASSLRQESYGYTF.

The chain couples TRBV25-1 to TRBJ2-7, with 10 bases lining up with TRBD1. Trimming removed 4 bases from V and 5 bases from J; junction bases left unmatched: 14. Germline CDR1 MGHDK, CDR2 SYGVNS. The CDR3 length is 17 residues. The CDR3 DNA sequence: TGTGCCAGCAGTGCCGGGGCGGAGGACAGGGGGATCAACGAGCAGTACTTC. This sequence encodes CASSAGAEDRGINEQYF.

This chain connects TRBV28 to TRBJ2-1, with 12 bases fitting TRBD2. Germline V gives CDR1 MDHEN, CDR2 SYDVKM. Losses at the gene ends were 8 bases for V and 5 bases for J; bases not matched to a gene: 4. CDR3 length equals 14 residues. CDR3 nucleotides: TGTGCCAGCGCCCGGACTAGCGGGAACAATGAGCAGTTCTTC. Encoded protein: CASARTSGNNEQFF.

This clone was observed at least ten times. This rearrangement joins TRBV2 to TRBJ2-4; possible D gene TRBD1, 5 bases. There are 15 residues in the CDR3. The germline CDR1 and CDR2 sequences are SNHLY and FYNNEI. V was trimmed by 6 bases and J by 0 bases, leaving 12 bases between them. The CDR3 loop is CASSYRNVAKNIQYF. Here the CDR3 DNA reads TGTGCCAGCAGCTACAGGAATGTAGCCAAAAACATTCAGTACTTC.

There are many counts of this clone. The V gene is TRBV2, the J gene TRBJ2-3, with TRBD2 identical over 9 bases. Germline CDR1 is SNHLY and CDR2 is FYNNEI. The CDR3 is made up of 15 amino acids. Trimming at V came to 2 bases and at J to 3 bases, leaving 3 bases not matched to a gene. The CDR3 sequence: CASSEPTSGTDTQYF. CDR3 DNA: TGTGCCAGCAGTGAACCCACTAGCGGGACAGATACGCAGTATTTT.